A selection of T cell receptor beta chains follows, all from one sample in a study of early T cells in non-severe SARS-CoV-2 infection. TCRdb analysed the 5' RACE reads with MiXCR anew, one entry per CDR3 protein. This table has tens of thousands of distinct CDR3 sequences, about 16% appearing once. The sequenced sample consisted of whole blood. These receptors originate from an adult who was a healthcare worker with PCR-confirmed SARS-CoV-2 infection or an uninfected control (not recorded which). The CDR3 runs from the conserved cysteine through the conserved F or W. D genes are given only for firm matches. Rows may omit the clone size; those that give it use once, few, many or a size class.

>TRBJ2-7|TRBV20-1|-|-
CSAGQGGSYEQYF
TGCAGTGCAGGACAGGGAGGGTCCTACGAGCAGTACTTC
>TRBJ1-2|TRBV7-9|TRBD1|few
CASSPRTGEYGYTF
TGTGCCAGCAGCCCCCGGACAGGCGAGTATGGCTACACCTTC
>TRBJ2-3|TRBV6-4|TRBD1|many
CASSAGTGADTQYF
TGTGCCAGCAGTGCCGGGACAGGGGCAGATACGCAGTATTTT
>TRBJ2-7|TRBV10-1|-|few
CASSEGIHYEQYF
TGCGCCAGCAGTGAAGGGATTCACTACGAGCAGTACTTC
>TRBJ1-6|TRBV12-3/TRBV12-4|-|many
CASRMQGGNSPLHF
TGTGCCAGCAGGATGCAGGGAGGGAATTCACCCCTCCACTTT
>TRBJ2-1|TRBV20-1|TRBD2|-
CSAGGGLAGAYEQFF
TGCAGTGCTGGCGGTGGACTAGCGGGAGCCTACGAGCAGTTCTTC
>TRBJ2-3|TRBV18|-|-
CASSPGPATDTQYF
TGTGCCAGCTCACCAGGCCCGGCCACAGATACGCAGTATTTT
>TRBJ2-2|TRBV29-1|TRBD1|few
CSVRGHRDTGELFF
TGCAGCGTCAGGGGGCATAGGGACACCGGGGAGCTGTTTTTT
>TRBJ2-1|TRBV19|-|few
CASSLGGLNEQFF
TGTGCCAGTAGTCTAGGAGGACTCAATGAGCAGTTCTTC
>TRBJ1-2|TRBV12-3/TRBV12-4|TRBD1|-
CASSRWTGGFDYGYTF
TGTGCCAGCAGCCGATGGACAGGGGGATTCGACTATGGCTACACCTTC
>TRBJ2-7|TRBV6-1|TRBD1|few
CASMSPRDRGPSTEDEQYF
TGTGCCAGCATGTCACCCCGGGACAGGGGGCCCTCAACGGAGGACGAGCAGTACTTC
>TRBJ2-5|TRBV6-2/TRBV6-3|TRBD2|few
CASQGRGSPGTQYF
TGTGCCTCCCAAGGGCGGGGGTCCCCCGGGACCCAGTACTTC
>TRBJ1-1|TRBV24-1|-|few
CATSDLAGAEAFF
TGTGCCACCAGTGATTTGGCAGGGGCTGAAGCTTTCTTT
>TRBJ2-3|TRBV27|-|-
CASSLYGSTDTQYF
TGTGCCAGCAGTTTATACGGGAGCACAGATACGCAGTATTTT
>TRBJ2-5|TRBV27|-|few
CASKKTRAQETQYF
TGTGCCAGCAAAAAGACCAGGGCCCAAGAGACCCAGTACTTC
>TRBJ2-1|TRBV3-2|-|-
CASSQARGFPTQQFF
TGTGCCAGCAGCCAAGCCCGAGGGTTTCCGACGCAGCAGTTCTTC
>TRBJ1-6|TRBV20-1|TRBD1|-
CSAPGQGSSPLHF
TGCAGTGCTCCCGGACAGGGGAGTTCACCCCTCCACTTT
>TRBJ1-4|TRBV18|TRBD1|few
CASSPGRTGDEKLFF
TGTGCCAGCTCACCGGGGCGGACAGGGGATGAAAAACTGTTTTTT
>TRBJ2-5|TRBV5-4|-|-
CASSHQETQYF
TGTGCCAGCAGTCATCAAGAGACCCAGTACTTC
>TRBJ1-1|TRBV12-3/TRBV12-4|TRBD1|few
CASSPSSGGLMNTEAFF
TGTGCCAGCAGTCCGAGTTCAGGGGGGCTGATGAACACTGAAGCTTTCTTT
>TRBJ1-1|TRBV20-1|-|many
CSARDRVVYTEAFF
TGCAGTGCTAGAGATCGTGTGGTTTACACTGAAGCTTTCTTT
>TRBJ2-3|TRBV6-4|-|few
CASSDVYGNTQYF
TGTGCCAGCAGTGACGTTTACGGAAATACGCAGTATTTT